This TCR beta chain stems from a study of tissue T cells after allogeneic stem cell transplantation. Whole-study findings and limits: Tissue-detected TCR repertoire was only partly captured by blood and spleen T cells. Within patients, tissue anatomy strongly shaped TCR repertoire composition.

With regard to this clone: Its antigen remains unidentified. Mouse gene names apply.

TCRbeta CDR3 was sequenced at survey depth with template counts. Sequencing used immunoSEQ multiplex PCR; TCRdb keeps in-frame clones, though not all of them. Of some 48,000 clones in the sample, around 69% were seen once. Sequencing was done on a sample of sorted cells pooled from one or two spleens. This TCR was sampled from a pool of C57BL/6 mice in good health.

The sequenced part of the CDR3 DNA is TGTGCCAGCAATCTGGGGGAGAACACCGGGCAGCTCTAC. Translated, it gives CASNLGENTGQLY. Given in full, the CDR3 is CASNLGENTGQLYF. The gene calls are TRBV15 and TRBJ2-2; 7 bases agree with TRBD2. The read terminates 1 residue ahead of where the CDR3 ends, so the germline J gene completes it. Trimming removed 7 bases from V and 2 bases from J; junction bases left unmatched: 4. In germline, CDR1 is SGHND, CDR2 FRSKSL. The CDR3 runs 14 residues.